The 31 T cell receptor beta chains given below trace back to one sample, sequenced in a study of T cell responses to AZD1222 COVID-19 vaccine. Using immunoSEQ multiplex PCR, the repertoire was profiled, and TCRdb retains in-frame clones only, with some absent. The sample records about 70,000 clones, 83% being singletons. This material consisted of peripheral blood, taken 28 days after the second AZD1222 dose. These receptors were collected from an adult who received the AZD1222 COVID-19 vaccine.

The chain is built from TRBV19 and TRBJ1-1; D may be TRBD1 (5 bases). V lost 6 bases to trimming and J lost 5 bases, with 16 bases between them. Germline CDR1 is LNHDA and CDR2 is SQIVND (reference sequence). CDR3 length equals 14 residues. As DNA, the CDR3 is TGTGCCAGTAGAGTGGAAAGGGGAGAAACTGAAGCTTTCTTT. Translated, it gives CASRVERGETEAFF.

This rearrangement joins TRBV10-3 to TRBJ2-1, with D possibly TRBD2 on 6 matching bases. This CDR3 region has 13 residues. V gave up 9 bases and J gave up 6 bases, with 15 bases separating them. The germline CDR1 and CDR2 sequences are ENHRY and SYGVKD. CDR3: CAMAGSTGNEQFF. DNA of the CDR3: TGTGCCATGGCGGGATCGACTGGCAATGAGCAGTTCTTC.

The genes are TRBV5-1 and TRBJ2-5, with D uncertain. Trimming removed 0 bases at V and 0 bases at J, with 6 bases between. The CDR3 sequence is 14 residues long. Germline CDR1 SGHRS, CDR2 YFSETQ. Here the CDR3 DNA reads TGCGCCAGCAGCTTGGAGGGCAACCAAGAGACCCAGTACTTC. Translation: CASSLEGNQETQYF.

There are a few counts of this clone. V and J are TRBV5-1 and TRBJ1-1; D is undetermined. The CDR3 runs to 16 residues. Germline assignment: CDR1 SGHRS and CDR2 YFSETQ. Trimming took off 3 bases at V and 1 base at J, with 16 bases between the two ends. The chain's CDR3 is CASSYPDEGKNTEAFF. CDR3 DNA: TGCGCCAGCAGCTACCCGGACGAAGGGAAGAACACTGAAGCTTTCTTT.

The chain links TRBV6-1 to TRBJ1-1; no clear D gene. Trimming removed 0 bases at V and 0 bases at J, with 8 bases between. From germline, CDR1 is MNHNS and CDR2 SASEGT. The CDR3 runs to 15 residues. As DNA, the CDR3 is TGTGCCAGCAGTGAAGCTGTGGGCCTGAACACTGAAGCTTTCTTT. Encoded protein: CASSEAVGLNTEAFF.

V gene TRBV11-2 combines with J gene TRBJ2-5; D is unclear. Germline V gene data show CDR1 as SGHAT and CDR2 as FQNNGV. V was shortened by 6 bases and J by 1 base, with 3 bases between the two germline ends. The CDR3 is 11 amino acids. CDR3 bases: TGTGCCAGCAGGGGCCAAGAGACCCAGTACTTC. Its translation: CASRGQETQYF.

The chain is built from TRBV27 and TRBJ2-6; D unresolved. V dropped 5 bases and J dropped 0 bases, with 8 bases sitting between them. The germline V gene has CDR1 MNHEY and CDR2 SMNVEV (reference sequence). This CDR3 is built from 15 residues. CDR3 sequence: CASSPLSSGANVLTF. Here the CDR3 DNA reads TGTGCCAGCAGTCCCTTAAGCTCTGGGGCCAACGTCCTGACTTTC.

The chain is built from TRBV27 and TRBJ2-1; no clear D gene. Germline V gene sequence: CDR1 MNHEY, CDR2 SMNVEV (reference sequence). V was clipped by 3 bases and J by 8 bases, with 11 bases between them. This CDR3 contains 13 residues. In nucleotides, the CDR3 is TGTGCCAGCAGTTTGGTCCGACGGGATGAGCAGTTCTTC. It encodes CASSLVRRDEQFF.

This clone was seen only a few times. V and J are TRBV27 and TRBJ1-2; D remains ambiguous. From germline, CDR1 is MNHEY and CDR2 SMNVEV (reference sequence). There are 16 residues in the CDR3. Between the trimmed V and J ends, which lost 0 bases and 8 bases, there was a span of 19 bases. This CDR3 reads CASSLSARTVLWGYTF. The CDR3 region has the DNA TGTGCCAGCAGTTTATCAGCCAGGACCGTTCTATGGGGCTACACCTTC.

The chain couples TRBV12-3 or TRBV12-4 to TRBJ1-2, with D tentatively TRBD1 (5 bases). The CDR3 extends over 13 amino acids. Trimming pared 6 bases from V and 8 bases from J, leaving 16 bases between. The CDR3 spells CASSLGRSDGYTF. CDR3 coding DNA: TGTGCCAGCAGCCTGGGACGTTCGGACGGCTACACCTTC.

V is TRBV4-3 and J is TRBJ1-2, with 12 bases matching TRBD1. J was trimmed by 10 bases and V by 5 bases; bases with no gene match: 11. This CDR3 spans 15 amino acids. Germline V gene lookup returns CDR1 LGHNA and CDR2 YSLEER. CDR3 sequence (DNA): TGCGCCAGCAGCTCGGGGACAGGGGGCCTGATTGACTACACCTTC. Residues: CASSSGTGGLIDYTF.

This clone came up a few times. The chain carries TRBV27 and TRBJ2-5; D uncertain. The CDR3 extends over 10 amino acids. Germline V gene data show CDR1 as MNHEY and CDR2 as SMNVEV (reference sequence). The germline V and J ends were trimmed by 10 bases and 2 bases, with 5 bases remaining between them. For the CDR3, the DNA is TGTGCCACTGGACAAGAGACCCAGTACTTC. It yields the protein CATGQETQYF.

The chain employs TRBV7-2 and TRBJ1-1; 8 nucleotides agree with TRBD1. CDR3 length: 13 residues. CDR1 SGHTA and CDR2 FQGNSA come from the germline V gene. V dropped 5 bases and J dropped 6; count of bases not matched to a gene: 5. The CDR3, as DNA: TGTGCCAGCAGCGCCCAGGGGGCGTCTGAAGCTTTCTTT. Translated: CASSAQGASEAFF.

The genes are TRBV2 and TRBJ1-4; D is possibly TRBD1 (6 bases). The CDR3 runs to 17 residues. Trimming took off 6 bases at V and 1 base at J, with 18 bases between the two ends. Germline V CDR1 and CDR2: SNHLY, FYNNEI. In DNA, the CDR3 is TGTGCCAGCAGAAGGGACACGATTTTTGTAACTAATGAAAAACTGTTTTTT. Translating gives CASRRDTIFVTNEKLFF.

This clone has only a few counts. The CDR3, as DNA: TGTGCCAGCAGCTTGCTACTAGCGGGGGGGGGCACAGATACGCAGTATTTT. This gives the protein CASSLLLAGGGTDTQYF. The chain joins TRBV5-6 to TRBJ2-3, with 13 bases identical to TRBD2. The CDR3 consists of 17 residues. Germline-derived CDR1 and CDR2 are SGHDT and YYEEEE. The junction had 3 bases not matched to a gene; V was cut back by 1 base and J by 1 base. The full variable domain, in which reference TRBV5-6 and TRBJ2-3 provide the parts outside the CDR3, is DAGVTQSPTHLIKTRGQQVTLRCSPKSGHDTVSWYQQALGQGPQFIFQYYEEEERQRGNFPDRFSGHQFPNYSSELNVNALLLGDSALYLCASSLLLAGGGTDTQYFGPGTRLTVL.

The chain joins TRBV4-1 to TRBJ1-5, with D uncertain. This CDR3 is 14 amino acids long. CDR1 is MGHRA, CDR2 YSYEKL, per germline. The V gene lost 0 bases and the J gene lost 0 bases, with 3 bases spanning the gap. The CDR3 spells CASSQDGSNQPQHF. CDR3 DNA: TGCGCCAGCAGCCAAGACGGTAGCAATCAGCCCCAGCATTTT.

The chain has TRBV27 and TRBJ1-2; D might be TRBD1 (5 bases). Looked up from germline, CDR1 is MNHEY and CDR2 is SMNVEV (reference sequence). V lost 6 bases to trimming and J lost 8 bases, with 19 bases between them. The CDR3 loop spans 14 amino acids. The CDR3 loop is CASSQNFGHHGYTF. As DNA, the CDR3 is TGTGCCAGCAGCCAAAATTTTGGACATCACGGCTACACCTTC.

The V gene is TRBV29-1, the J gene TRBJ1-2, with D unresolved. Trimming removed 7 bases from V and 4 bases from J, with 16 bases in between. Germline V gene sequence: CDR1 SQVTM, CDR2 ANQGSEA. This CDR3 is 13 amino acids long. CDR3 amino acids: CSGSGPESYGYTF. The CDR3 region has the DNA TGCAGCGGAAGCGGACCCGAAAGCTATGGCTACACCTTC.

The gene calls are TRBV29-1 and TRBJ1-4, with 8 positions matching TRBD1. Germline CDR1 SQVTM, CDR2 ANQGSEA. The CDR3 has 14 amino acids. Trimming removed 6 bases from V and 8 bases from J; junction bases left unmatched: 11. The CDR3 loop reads CSVAMTGEGEKLFF. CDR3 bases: TGCAGCGTCGCAATGACAGGGGAAGGAGAAAAACTGTTTTTT.

The CDR3 coding sequence is TGTGCCAGCAGCTACAGTGATCCCTACGAGCAGTACTTC. This codes for CASSYSDPYEQYF. This chain connects TRBV7-9 to TRBJ2-7; no firm D call. V was trimmed by 4 bases and J by 2 bases, leaving 9 bases between them. Germline assignment: CDR1 SEHNR and CDR2 FQNEAQ (reference sequence). The CDR3 loop spans 13 amino acids.

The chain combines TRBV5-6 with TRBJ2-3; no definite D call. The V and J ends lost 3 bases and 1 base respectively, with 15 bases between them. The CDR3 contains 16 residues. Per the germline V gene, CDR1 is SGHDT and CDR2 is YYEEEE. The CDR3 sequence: CASSYPENAGTDTQYF. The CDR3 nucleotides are TGTGCCAGCAGCTACCCTGAGAACGCCGGCACAGATACGCAGTATTTT.

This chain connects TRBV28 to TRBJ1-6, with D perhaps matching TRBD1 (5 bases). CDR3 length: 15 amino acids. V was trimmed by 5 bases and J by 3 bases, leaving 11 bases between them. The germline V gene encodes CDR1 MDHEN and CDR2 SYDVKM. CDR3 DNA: TGTGCCAGCAGTCCCCAGGGATTCTATAATTCACCCCTCCACTTT. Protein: CASSPQGFYNSPLHF. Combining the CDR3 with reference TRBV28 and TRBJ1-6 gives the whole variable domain DVKVTQSSRYLVKRTGEKVFLECVQDMDHENMFWYRQDPGLGLRLIYFSYDVKMKEKGDIPEGYSVSREKKERFSLILESASTNQTSMYLCASSPQGFYNSPLHFGNGTRLTVT.

The CDR3 loop reads CASRKDVLVGNEQYF. The CDR3 nucleotides are TGTGCCAGCAGAAAGGACGTCCTGGTTGGCAACGAGCAGTACTTC. The gene calls are TRBV5-4 and TRBJ2-7; D call uncertain. CDR1 is SGHNT and CDR2 is YYREEE in the germline V gene (reference sequence). CDR3 length equals 15 residues. Deletions cut 5 bases from V and 5 bases from J, with 20 bases between.

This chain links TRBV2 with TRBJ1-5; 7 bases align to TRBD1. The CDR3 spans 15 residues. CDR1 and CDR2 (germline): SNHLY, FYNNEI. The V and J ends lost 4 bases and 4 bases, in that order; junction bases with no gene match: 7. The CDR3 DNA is TGTGCCAGCAGTGCGGGTTCAGGGGGGAATCAGCCCCAGCATTTT. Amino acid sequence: CASSAGSGGNQPQHF.

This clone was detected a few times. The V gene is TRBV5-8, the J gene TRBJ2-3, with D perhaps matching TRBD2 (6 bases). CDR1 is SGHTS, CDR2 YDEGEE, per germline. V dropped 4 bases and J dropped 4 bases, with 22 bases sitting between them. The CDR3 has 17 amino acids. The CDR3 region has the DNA TGTGCCAGCAGCGCGTCAATCGGGACTTCCCCCGCAGATACGCAGTATTTT. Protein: CASSASIGTSPADTQYF. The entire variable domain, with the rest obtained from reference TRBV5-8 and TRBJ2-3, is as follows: EAGVTQSPTHLIKTRGQQATLRCSPISGHTSVYWYQQALGLGLQFLLWYDEGEERNRGNFPPRFSGRQFPNYSSELNVNALELEDSALYLCASSASIGTSPADTQYFGPGTRLTVL.

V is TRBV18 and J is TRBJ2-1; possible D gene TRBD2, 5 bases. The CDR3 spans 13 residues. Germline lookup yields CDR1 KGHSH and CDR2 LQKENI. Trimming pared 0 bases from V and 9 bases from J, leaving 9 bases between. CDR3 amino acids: CASSPPRVGEQFF. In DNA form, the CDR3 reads TGTGCCAGCTCACCACCGAGGGTCGGTGAGCAGTTCTTC.

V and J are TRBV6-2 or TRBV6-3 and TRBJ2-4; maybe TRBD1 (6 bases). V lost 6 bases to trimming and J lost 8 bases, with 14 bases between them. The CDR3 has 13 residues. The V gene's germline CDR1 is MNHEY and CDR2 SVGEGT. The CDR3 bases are TGTGCCAGCAGCCCCAACAGGGAGCACATTCAGTACTTC. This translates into CASSPNREHIQYF.

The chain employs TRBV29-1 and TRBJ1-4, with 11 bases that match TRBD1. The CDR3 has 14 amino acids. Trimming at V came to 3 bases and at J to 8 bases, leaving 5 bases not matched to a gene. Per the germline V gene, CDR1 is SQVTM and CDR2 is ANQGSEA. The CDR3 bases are TGCAGCGTTGAGGTGGGACAGGGGGAAGAAAAACTGTTTTTT. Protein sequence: CSVEVGQGEEKLFF.

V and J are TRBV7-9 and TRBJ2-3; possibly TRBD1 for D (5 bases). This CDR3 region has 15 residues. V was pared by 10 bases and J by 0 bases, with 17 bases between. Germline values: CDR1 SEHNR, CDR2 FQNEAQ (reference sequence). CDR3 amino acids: CATTPRQPSTDTQYF. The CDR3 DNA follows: TGTGCCACCACCCCGAGACAGCCTAGCACAGATACGCAGTATTTT.

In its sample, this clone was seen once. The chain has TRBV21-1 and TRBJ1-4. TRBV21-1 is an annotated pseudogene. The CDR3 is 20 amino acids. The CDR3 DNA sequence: TGTGCCAGCAGCATAAAGGGGGGGAAGTCCCCACCGCCAACTAATGAAAAACTGTTTTTT. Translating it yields CASSIKGGKSPPPTNEKLFF.

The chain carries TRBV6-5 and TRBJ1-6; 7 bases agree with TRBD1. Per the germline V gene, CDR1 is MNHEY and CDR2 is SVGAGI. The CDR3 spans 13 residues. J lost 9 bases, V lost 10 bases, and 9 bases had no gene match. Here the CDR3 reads CATSRQGGSPLHF. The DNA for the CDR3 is TGTGCCACCTCCCGACAGGGCGGTTCACCCCTCCACTTT.